A single T cell receptor beta chain is shown here with its context. This sample was included in a study of control samples from healthy donors and cancer patients. TCRdb keeps only in-frame clones here, not all; method: immunoSEQ multiplex PCR. The sample lists approximately 150,000 clones; 91% were seen once. The V gene's germline CDR1 is LNHNV and CDR2 YYDKDF (reference sequence). Trimming left V 1 base short and J 1 base short, with 7 bases between. The CDR3 has 14 residues. The TCR originated in a woman aged 40 to 55 in good health. V gene TRBV15 combines with J gene TRBJ2-5; D unclear. Input material: blood. The CDR3 reads CATSRVNSQETQYF. The CDR3 DNA follows: TGTGCCACCAGCAGAGTTAACAGCCAAGAGACCCAGTACTTC.